Following are 23 T cell receptor beta chains from one sample sequenced in a study of T cell responses to AZD1222 COVID-19 vaccine. The assay was immunoSEQ multiplex PCR, and TCRdb's table has in-frame clones only and misses some. The table shows about 120,000 clones, with about nine tenths occurring only once. The material sequenced was peripheral blood, taken 28 days after the second AZD1222 dose. The receptor source for this set is an adult who received the AZD1222 COVID-19 vaccine.

The chain is built from TRBV4-1 and TRBJ2-1, with 14 bases lining up with TRBD2. Trimming cost V 2 bases and J 3 bases; bases outside gene matches: 3. The CDR3 runs to 17 residues. From germline, CDR1 is MGHRA and CDR2 YSYEKL. For the CDR3, the DNA is TGCGCCAGCAGCCAACCGGGACTAGCGGGGGTCTACAATGAGCAGTTCTTC. Protein sequence: CASSQPGLAGVYNEQFF.

The chain employs TRBV2 and TRBJ2-2; a possible D gene is TRBD1 (5 bases). This CDR3 comprises 15 residues. Trimming shortened V by 5 bases and J by 4 bases, and 14 bases separated the two germline ends. Germline CDR1 is SNHLY and CDR2 is FYNNEI. For the CDR3, the DNA is TGTGCCAGCAGTCCTACCGATGGGGCCACCGGGGAGCTGTTTTTT. Translation gives CASSPTDGATGELFF.

The chain is built from TRBV7-2 and TRBJ2-5, with no clear D. The CDR3 is 13 residues long. Trimming left V 1 base short and J 2 bases short, with 5 bases between. Germline CDR1 is SGHTA and CDR2 is FQGNSA. The CDR3 here is CASSLGRQETQYF. The DNA for the CDR3 is TGTGCCAGCAGCTTAGGACGGCAAGAGACCCAGTACTTC.

The chain uses TRBV3-1 (or the pseudogene TRBV3-2) and TRBJ2-5; 7 nucleotides agree with TRBD2. From germline, CDR1 is LGHDT and CDR2 YNNKEL (reference sequence). The CDR3 has 15 residues. Trimming took 4 bases from V and 4 from J; bases not matched to a gene: 9. In DNA, the CDR3 is TGTGCCAGCAGCCCCGGGGTAGCGGGCGGAGAGACCCAGTACTTC. Protein sequence: CASSPGVAGGETQYF.

CDR3 bases: TGCAGCGTTGAAGGAGGGACAGGGGGTGGTGAGACCCAGTACTTC. Amino acids: CSVEGGTGGGETQYF. The chain joins TRBV29-1 to TRBJ2-5, with 11 bases identical to TRBD1. The CDR3 covers 15 residues. Germline V gene sequence: CDR1 SQVTM, CDR2 ANQGSEA. J was trimmed by 5 bases and V by 1 base; bases with no gene match: 6. The full variable domain, completed using reference TRBV29-1 and TRBJ2-5, is SAVISQKPSRDICQRGTSLTIQCQVDSQVTMMFWYRQQPGQSLTLIATANQGSEATYESGFVIDKFPISRPNLTFSTLTVSNMSPEDSSIYLCSVEGGTGGGETQYFGPGTRLLVL.

This chain joins TRBV7-3 and TRBJ1-2, with a tentative D call TRBD1 (5 bases). CDR3 size: 15 residues. The germline V gene encodes CDR1 SGHTA and CDR2 FQGTGA. V dropped 5 bases and J dropped 1 base, with 14 bases sitting between them. This CDR3 is CASSMTATDNYGYTF. In DNA form, the CDR3 reads TGTGCCAGCAGCATGACAGCCACAGATAACTATGGCTACACCTTC.

This rearrangement joins TRBV4-3 to TRBJ2-7; D is unresolved. The germline V gene has CDR1 LGHNA and CDR2 YSLEER. This CDR3 comprises 14 residues. The V end was cut by 1 base, the J end by 2 bases, with 9 bases between. CDR3 DNA: TGCGCCAGCAGCCAAGTCGGTCAGGCCTACGAGCAGTACTTC. Protein product: CASSQVGQAYEQYF.

V usage is TRBV5-1 and J usage is TRBJ1-4; D remains unclear. Trimming removed 2 bases at V and 8 bases at J, with 7 bases between. This CDR3 comprises 12 residues. CDR1 is SGHRS, CDR2 YFSETQ, per germline. The CDR3 here is CASSFDTEKLFF. In nucleotides, the CDR3 is TGCGCCAGCAGCTTTGATACCGAAAAACTGTTTTTT.

This sequence joins TRBV5-4 and TRBJ2-1; no definite D call. This CDR3 region has 11 residues. V lost 2 bases to trimming and J lost 3 bases, with 0 bases between them. CDR1 is SGHNT, CDR2 YYREEE, per germline (reference sequence). Written as DNA, the CDR3 is TGTGCCAGCAGCTTCTACAATGAGCAGTTCTTC. Residues: CASSFYNEQFF.

The chain combines TRBV5-1 with TRBJ2-7; D tentatively reads TRBD1 or TRBD2 (5 bases each). Trimming shortened V by 7 bases and J by 3 bases, and 20 bases separated the two germline ends. Germline values: CDR1 SGHRS, CDR2 YFSETQ. CDR3 length: 15 residues. CDR3 region: CASSISTGPSYEQYF. CDR3 DNA: TGCGCCAGCTCCATTTCAACGGGACCCAGCTACGAGCAGTACTTC.

The V gene is TRBV28, the J gene TRBJ1-3; no clear D. V was pared by 3 bases and J by 0 bases, with 6 bases between. Germline lookup yields CDR1 MDHEN and CDR2 SYDVKM. The CDR3 length is 14 residues. The CDR3: CASSFVHSGNTIYF. CDR3 DNA sequence: TGTGCCAGCAGTTTCGTCCACTCTGGAAACACCATATATTTT.

The chain recombines TRBV7-2 with TRBJ2-3; D gene unclear. Trimming shortened V by 3 bases and J by 1 base, and 17 bases separated the two germline ends. The germline CDR1 and CDR2 sequences are SGHTA and FQGNSA. This CDR3 contains 17 residues. CDR3 nucleotides: TGTGCCAGCAGCTTGACCACGAACCCCACACGCACAGATACGCAGTATTTT. It yields the protein CASSLTTNPTRTDTQYF.

This clone was recorded once. The chain combines TRBV4-2 with TRBJ1-4; no clear D. This CDR3 spans 13 amino acids. Germline V CDR1 and CDR2: LGHNA, YNFKEQ. V lost 0 bases and J lost 7, with 6 bases in between. The CDR3 is CASSQDYGEKLFF. The CDR3 bases are TGTGCCAGCAGCCAAGATTATGGTGAAAAACTGTTTTTT.

This clone was detected a few times. This sequence joins TRBV15 and TRBJ2-3, with D possibly matching TRBD1 (6 bases). CDR3 length: 15 amino acids. The V end was cut by 3 bases, the J end by 1 base, with 11 bases between. In germline, CDR1 is LNHNV, CDR2 YYDKDF (reference sequence). The CDR3 sequence is CATSRGHERTDTQYF. The CDR3 DNA is TGTGCCACCAGCAGGGGACACGAGCGCACAGATACGCAGTATTTT.

V and J are TRBV5-1 and TRBJ1-2; D perhaps matches TRBD1 (5 bases). Germline V CDR1 and CDR2: SGHRS, YFSETQ. The CDR3 runs to 16 residues. V shed 3 bases and J shed 1 base, with 16 bases lying between them. The CDR3 DNA sequence: TGCGCCAGCAGCTCGCCGACAGATACATATAACTATGGCTACACCTTC. Protein product: CASSSPTDTYNYGYTF. Combining the CDR3 with reference TRBV5-1 and TRBJ1-2 gives the whole variable domain KAGVTQTPRYLIKTRGQQVTLSCSPISGHRSVSWYQQTPGQGLQFLFEYFSETQRNKGNFPGRFSGRQFSNSRSEMNVSTLELGDSALYLCASSSPTDTYNYGYTFGSGTRLTVV.

The chain recombines TRBV6-5 with TRBJ2-7, with D hard to call. The germline gives CDR1 MNHEY, CDR2 SVGAGI. The V gene lost 5 bases and the J gene lost 2 bases, with 10 bases spanning the gap. There are 13 residues in the CDR3. The CDR3 loop reads CASSRSYAYEQYF. The CDR3 region has the DNA TGTGCCAGCAGTCGTTCTTACGCCTACGAGCAGTACTTC.

Turning to this clone: Different DNA sequences within this sample yield the same CDR3. V gene TRBV6-2 or TRBV6-3 combines with J gene TRBJ2-1, with 10 nucleotides matching TRBD2. Germline assignment: CDR1 MNHEY and CDR2 SVGEGT. CDR3 length: 15 residues. The trim removed 4 bases at V and 3 bases at J, leaving 3 bases unmatched. CDR3 residues: CASSSLAGGYNEQFF. Written as DNA, the CDR3 is TGTGCCAGCAGTTCGTTAGCGGGGGGCTACAATGAGCAGTTCTTC.

The chain is built from TRBV19 and TRBJ1-1; no clear D. Germline V lookup: CDR1 LNHDA, CDR2 SQIVND (reference sequence). V gave up 3 bases and J gave up 3 bases, with 11 bases separating them. There are 14 residues in the CDR3. This CDR3 is CASSMGQAYTEAFF. Here the CDR3 DNA reads TGTGCCAGTAGTATGGGTCAGGCGTACACTGAAGCTTTCTTT.

The chain combines TRBV19 with TRBJ1-6, with D tentatively TRBD1 (6 bases). The CDR3 covers 18 residues. Trimming removed 4 bases at V and 0 bases at J, with 16 bases between. From germline, CDR1 is LNHDA and CDR2 SQIVND (reference sequence). The CDR3 is CASSTTRGDSSYNSPLHF. The DNA for the CDR3 is TGTGCCAGTAGTACCACCAGGGGTGACAGCTCCTATAATTCACCCCTCCACTTT.

This clone was counted ten times or more. The chain is built from TRBV27 and TRBJ1-1, with a tentative D call TRBD1 (6 bases). With 2 bases removed from V and 7 bases from J, the gap between germline ends came to 17 bases. Germline values: CDR1 MNHEY, CDR2 SMNVEV (reference sequence). The CDR3 runs 15 residues. Written as DNA, the CDR3 is TGTGCCAGCAGTTTAGAGGGGGTCGGGGGGCATGAAGCTTTCTTT. It codes for CASSLEGVGGHEAFF.

The gene calls are TRBV24-1 and TRBJ2-3, with a weak D call TRBD1 (6 bases). This CDR3 is built from 16 residues. Trimming shortened V by 4 bases and J by 0 bases, and 13 bases separated the two germline ends. CDR1 is KGHDR and CDR2 is SFDVKD in the germline V gene. The CDR3, as DNA: TGTGCCACCAGTGACCCTACAGGGTCTAGCACAGATACGCAGTATTTT. It encodes CATSDPTGSSTDTQYF.

V gene TRBV28 combines with J gene TRBJ1-1; D not resolved. V lost 4 bases to trimming and J lost 4 bases, with 13 bases between them. CDR1 and CDR2 (germline): MDHEN, SYDVKM. The CDR3 totals 14 residues. DNA for the CDR3: TGTGCCAGCAGTTCCACAGTGTCGGGCACTGAAGCTTTCTTT. Translating it yields CASSSTVSGTEAFF.

The V gene is TRBV5-1, the J gene TRBJ2-7; D is undetermined. V lost 0 bases to trimming and J lost 7 bases, with 8 bases between them. CDR1 and CDR2 from the germline V gene are SGHRS and YFSETQ. The CDR3 contains 12 residues. As DNA, the CDR3 is TGCGCCAGCAGCTTGGAAAGTTCGGAGCAGTACTTC. This gives the protein CASSLESSEQYF.